This TCR beta chain stems from a study of T-cell reconstitution after alpha-beta-depleted transplantation in children. For this clonotype: Its antigen is not known.

Findings and caveats of the study: There were some patients whose high TCRbeta diversity at day 60 came from surviving recipient T cells and thymic progenitors. About two months after transplant, alpha-beta T cells reportedly came from several hundred expanded graft clones. T-cell numbers and diversity, one year after transplant, stemmed largely from T cells that were newly produced.

Unique molecular identifiers were used in preparing the TCRbeta library. TCRdb ran MiXCR on the PCR reads and lists one entry per CDR3 protein. This table holds under 750,000 distinct CDR3 sequences, 20% to 25% found once. The receptor's source is a boy under three years old who had a stem cell transplant for acute myeloid leukemia, so the T cells may come from the graft donor. The sequenced sample was PBMCs, mostly from graft donor cells, obtained 360 days after TCRalphabeta/CD19-depleted stem cell transplant.

The CDR3 DNA reads as TGCGCCAGCAGCAGCGGGAGGGGTCCCTACGAGCAGTACTTC. This translates into CASSSGRGPYEQYF. The chain employs TRBV4-1 and TRBJ2-7; the match to TRBD2 covers 10 bases. V shed 5 bases and J 2 bases; nucleotides not matched to a gene: 3. The CDR3 spans 14 residues. Germline CDR1 reads MGHRA; CDR2 reads YSYEKL.